This T cell receptor beta chain is drawn from a study of shared clonotypes between healthy human individuals. At the level of the study: CD4 naive cells filled three plates per donor, CD4 memory three, CD8 naive two and CD8 memory one.

Each replicate PCR on the sorted subsets used about 220 ng DNA (roughly 27,000 T cell genomes). This table comes from immunoSEQ multiplex PCR, and its TCRdb copy is limited to in-frame clones, with some not included. The sample lists 2 million or so clones, 85% to 95% occurring once. There are 16 residues in the CDR3. V gave up 2 bases and J gave up 4 bases; unmatched junction bases: 7. CDR1 and CDR2 (germline): SGDLS, YYNGEE. Researchers partitioned CD4+ cells into CD45RA+ naive and CD45RA-negative memory subsets. The sequencing sample was made of naive CD4+ T cells sorted from blood. As to subset: CD45RA+ positively selected. The chain is built from TRBV9 and TRBJ2-2; 8 bases map to TRBD1. The source is a young man in good health. The CDR3 protein is CASSVSRGPSTGELFF. For the CDR3, the DNA is TGTGCCAGCAGCGTTTCCAGGGGGCCGAGCACCGGGGAGCTGTTTTTT. Full variable domain (remainder filled in from reference TRBV9 and TRBJ2-2): DSGVTQTPKHLITATGQRVTLRCSPRSGDLSVYWYQQSLDQGLQFLIQYYNGEERAKGNILERFSAQQFPDLHSELNLSSLELGDSALYFCASSVSRGPSTGELFFGEGSRLTVL.